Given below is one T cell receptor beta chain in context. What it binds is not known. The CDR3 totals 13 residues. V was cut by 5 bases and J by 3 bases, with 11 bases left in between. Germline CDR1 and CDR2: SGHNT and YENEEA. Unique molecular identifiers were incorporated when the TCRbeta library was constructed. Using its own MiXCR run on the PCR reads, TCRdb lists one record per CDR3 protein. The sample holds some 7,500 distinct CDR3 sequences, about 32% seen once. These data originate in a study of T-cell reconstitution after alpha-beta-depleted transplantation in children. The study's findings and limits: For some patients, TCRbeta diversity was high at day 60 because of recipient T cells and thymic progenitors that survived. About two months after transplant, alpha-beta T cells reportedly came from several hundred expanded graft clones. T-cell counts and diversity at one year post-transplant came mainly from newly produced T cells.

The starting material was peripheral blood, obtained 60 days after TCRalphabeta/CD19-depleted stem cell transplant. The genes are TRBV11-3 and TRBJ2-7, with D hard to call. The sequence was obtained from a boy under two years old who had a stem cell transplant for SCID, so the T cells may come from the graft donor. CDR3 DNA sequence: TGTGCCAGCAGCATCCCCCGAGGCTACGAGCAGTACTTC. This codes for CASSIPRGYEQYF. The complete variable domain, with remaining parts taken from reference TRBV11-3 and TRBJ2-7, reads EAGVVQSPRYKIIEKKQPVAFWCNPISGHNTLYWYLQNLGQGPELLIRYENEEAVDDSQLPKDRFSAERLKGVDSTLKIQPAELGDSAVYLCASSIPRGYEQYFGPGTRLTVT.